Listed below are T cell receptor beta chains from one sample, sequenced in a study of T cell changes during pregnancy in multiple sclerosis. The protocol was immunoSEQ multiplex PCR, while the TCRdb copy is restricted to in-frame clones and leaves out a portion. The table includes around 80,000 clones, 94% detected once. The sequenced sample was peripheral blood, obtained in the second trimester of pregnancy. Source of these receptors: a female donor in good health, enrolled as a control in a pregnancy study. CDR3s include the opening cysteine and the closing phenylalanine or tryptophan. The order of the fields is V gene, D gene, J gene, clone size, CDR3 DNA, CDR3 protein. A D gene is named only where the DNA matches it firmly. For some rows the clone size is stated as once, few or many, or as a class when expanded; others skip it.

TRBV6-4	NA	TRBJ1-5	NA	TGTGCCAGCAGCGAGGGCAGCAATCAGCCCCAGCATTTT	CASSEGSNQPQHF
TRBV19	TRBD2	TRBJ2-7	NA	TGTGCCAGTAGTTTGGGACTAGTCTTATACGAGCAGTACTTC	CASSLGLVLYEQYF
TRBV11-2	TRBD2	TRBJ2-7	NA	TGTGCCAGCAGCGTAGGACTAGCGAACTACGAGCAGTACTTC	CASSVGLANYEQYF
TRBV27	NA	TRBJ2-1	NA	TGTGCCAGCAGTTTAGACGGGAGCTCCTACAATGAGCAGTTCTTC	CASSLDGSSYNEQFF
TRBV6-5	TRBD1	TRBJ2-7	NA	TGTGCCAGCAGCGAGGACAGGGAATACTACGAGCAGTACTTC	CASSEDREYYEQYF
TRBV28	NA	TRBJ1-1	NA	TGTGCCAGCAGTTACAACGTGCAGGCTTTCTTT	CASSYNVQAFF
TRBV10-1	TRBD2	TRBJ2-1	NA	TGCGCCAGCAGTCCTGGCGCAGGACTAGCGGGATACCTACTCAAGGGCTCCTACAATGAGCAGTTCTTC	CASSPGAGLAGYLLKGSYNEQFF
TRBV29-1	NA	TRBJ2-1	NA	TGCAGCGTTGAAGATGGAGGGGCTTCCTACAATGAGCAGTTCTTC	CSVEDGGASYNEQFF
TRBV4-2	NA	TRBJ2-1	NA	TGTGCCAGCAGCCGCCGCGGGACCCACAATGAGCAGTTCTTC	CASSRRGTHNEQFF
TRBV7-9	TRBD2	TRBJ2-7	NA	TGTGCCAGCAGCTCCGGGACTAGCGCCTACGAGCAGTACTTC	CASSSGTSAYEQYF
TRBV15	TRBD1	TRBJ2-5	NA	TGTGCCACCAGCAGAGGGACAGGCCAAGAGACCCAGTACTTC	CATSRGTGQETQYF
TRBV5-4	TRBD2	TRBJ2-2	NA	TGTGCCAGCAGCCCGATACGGACTAGCGGAAGGACCGGGGAGCTGTTTTTT	CASSPIRTSGRTGELFF
TRBV4-1	TRBD1	TRBJ1-1	NA	TGCGCCAGCAGCCAACCCGACAGGGGAAACACTGAAGCTTTCTTT	CASSQPDRGNTEAFF
TRBV18	NA	TRBJ1-1	NA	TGTGCCAGCTCTTTTGACAGGAACACTGAAGCTTTCTTT	CASSFDRNTEAFF
TRBV18	NA	TRBJ2-2	NA	TGTGCCAGCTCACCTGACAGGAACACCGGGGAGCTGTTTTTT	CASSPDRNTGELFF
TRBV6-4	TRBD2	TRBJ2-1	NA	TGTGCCAGCAGCGCATCCGGGACTAGCTCCTACAATGAGCAGTTCTTC	CASSASGTSSYNEQFF
TRBV2	NA	TRBJ1-2	few	TGTGCCAGCAGTTACAGGGCCACTAACTATGGCTACACCTTC	CASSYRATNYGYTF
TRBV28	TRBD1	TRBJ1-5	NA	TGTGCCAGCAGCGCCAATAGGGACAGGGGAGATCAGCCCCAGCATTTT	CASSANRDRGDQPQHF
TRBV30	TRBD2	TRBJ2-1	NA	TGTGCCTGGAGTAGACTAGCGGGAGGTTGCAATGAGCAGTTCTTC	CAWSRLAGGCNEQFF
TRBV6-1	TRBD1	TRBJ1-2	NA	TGTGCCAGCAGTGAAAGACAGGGGCACATTGCTGGCTACACCTTC	CASSERQGHIAGYTF
TRBV7-9	NA	TRBJ2-7	NA	TGTGCCAGCAGCTTAGTGGGCCCCCCCTACGAGCAGTACTTC	CASSLVGPPYEQYF
TRBV27	TRBD2	TRBJ2-1	NA	TGTGCCAGTAAACAGGGACTAGCGGATTACAATGAGCAGTTCTTC	CASKQGLADYNEQFF
TRBV5-4	TRBD2	TRBJ2-1	NA	TGTGCCAGCAGCTTGGTAGCGGGAGGTTACAATGAGCAGTTCTTC	CASSLVAGGYNEQFF
TRBV5-4	TRBD1	TRBJ2-4	NA	TGTGCCAGCAGCTTGGGGACAGGGGGAAGTGCCAAAAACATTCAGTACTTC	CASSLGTGGSAKNIQYF
TRBV28	NA	TRBJ1-5	NA	TGTGCCAGCAGTTTATCCGGAGGTGGGCCCCAGCATTTT	CASSLSGGGPQHF
TRBV15	TRBD1	TRBJ1-4	few	TGTGCCACCAGCAGAGACTCCGGGACAGGGGACGAAAAACTGTTTTTT	CATSRDSGTGDEKLFF
TRBV7-9	NA	TRBJ2-7	once	TGTGCCAGCAGCTTAGTTGGCACCTCCTACGAGCAGTACTTC	CASSLVGTSYEQYF
TRBV27	NA	TRBJ1-3	once	TGTGCCACCTCCGTTGGGGGCCCCTCTGGAAACACCATATATTTT	CATSVGGPSGNTIYF
TRBV5-4	NA	TRBJ2-3	NA	TGTGCCAGCCACAGGGAAGCCACAGATACGCAGTATTTT	CASHREATDTQYF
TRBV13	TRBD2	TRBJ2-1	NA	TGTGCCAGCAGCCCCTCCAGCCTAGCGGGGATCTACAATGAGCAGTTCTTC	CASSPSSLAGIYNEQFF
TRBV5-1	NA	TRBJ1-2	NA	TGCGCCAGCCACTCCGGCGGGGGAGGCTATGGCTACACCTTC	CASHSGGGGYGYTF
TRBV7-9	TRBD2	TRBJ2-7	NA	TGTGCCAGCACTCTTAGCGGGGGCCACTACGAGCAGTACTTC	CASTLSGGHYEQYF
TRBV5-5	NA	TRBJ2-7	NA	TGTGCCAGCAGCGCCGGGGGGCTAGGCTACGAGCAGTACTTC	CASSAGGLGYEQYF
TRBV29-1	NA	TRBJ1-1	NA	TGCAGCGTTGAAGATCCGGGGTCGGCACCGGTCCCTTTCATGAACACTGAAGCTTTCTTT	CSVEDPGSAPVPFMNTEAFF
TRBV11-2	NA	TRBJ1-3	NA	TGTGCCAGCAGCGCCCCCCGGGGGGGGGCGGCTGGAAACACCATATATTTT	CASSAPRGGAAGNTIYF
TRBV5-4	NA	TRBJ2-2	NA	TGTGCCAGCAGCTCAGAAACCGGGGAGCTGTTTTTT	CASSSETGELFF
TRBV5-1	NA	TRBJ2-7	NA	TGCGCCAGCAGCTTGCTGCCAGGGGACCACGAGCAGTACTTC	CASSLLPGDHEQYF
TRBV18	NA	TRBJ2-1	NA	TGTGCCAGCTCACCCTCAGGGGGGATGTACAATGAGCAGTTCTTC	CASSPSGGMYNEQFF
TRBV5-1	NA	TRBJ2-1	NA	TGCGCCAGCAGCTTGCGAGTTCTAACAGGTGAAACCTACAATGAGCAGTTCTTC	CASSLRVLTGETYNEQFF
TRBV27	TRBD2	TRBJ2-1	NA	TGTGCCAGCAGTTTCGTGGGAGGGCTCTTTGAGCAGTTCTTC	CASSFVGGLFEQFF
TRBV5-1	TRBD2	TRBJ2-2	NA	TGCGCCAGCAGCCGTTCGTACAGCCTACGGACTAGCGGCGCGAACACCGGGGAGCTGTTTTTT	CASSRSYSLRTSGANTGELFF
TRBV4-1	TRBD1	TRBJ1-4	NA	TGCGCCAGCAGCCAAGAATTTCAGGGGGTTACCGAAAAACTGTTTTTT	CASSQEFQGVTEKLFF
TRBV6-1	TRBD1	TRBJ2-7	NA	TGTGCCAGCAGTCATTTGACAGGGCAAAGGGACGAGCAGTACTTC	CASSHLTGQRDEQYF